One sample yielded the 12 T cell receptor beta chains listed below, sequenced in a study of T cells in Graves' hyperthyroidism and ophthalmopathy. It was RNA transcripts that yielded the amplified TCR beta CDR3 regions. The HTBI primer set served for first-round RT-PCR of the TCR CDR3. TCRdb reanalysed the multiplex PCR reads using MiXCR and keeps one entry per CDR3 protein. The repertoire holds fewer than 450,000 distinct CDR3 sequences, with about 17% as singletons. The sequenced sample consisted of blood. The receptors were gathered from a woman aged 25 to 45 with Graves' hyperthyroidism that later progressed to Graves' ophthalmopathy.

This clonotype was detected only once. This chain joins TRBV20-1 and TRBJ2-5, with 11 positions matching TRBD2. V shed 3 bases, J shed 5 bases, and the junction held 5 bases outside the gene matches. The CDR3 extends over 14 amino acids. The germline CDR1 and CDR2 sequences are DFQATT and SNEGSKA (reference sequence). The CDR3 region is CSASTSGSRETQYF. CDR3 sequence (DNA): TGCAGTGCTAGTACTAGCGGGAGTCGGGAGACCCAGTACTTC.

This clonotype was found many times. The chain recombines TRBV3-1 with TRBJ2-5; D is undetermined. The V gene lost 0 bases and the J gene lost 3 bases, with 5 bases spanning the gap. Germline V CDR1 and CDR2: LGHDT, YNNKEL (reference sequence). The CDR3 spans 13 residues. CDR3 DNA: TGTGCCAGCAGCCAAGATATGGAAGAGACCCAGTACTTC. It translates to CASSQDMEETQYF.

This clonotype was found many times. This chain connects TRBV19 to TRBJ2-3, with 8 bases matching TRBD1. Germline V lookup: CDR1 LNHDA, CDR2 SQIVND (reference sequence). This CDR3 region has 15 residues. J gave up 5 bases and V 6 bases, and 10 bases lay outside the gene matches. CDR3 sequence: CASRDGQGGIDTQYF. The DNA of the CDR3 is TGTGCCAGTAGGGACGGACAGGGTGGGATAGATACGCAGTATTTT.

There are many counts of this clonotype. V usage is TRBV28 and J usage is TRBJ2-7, with TRBD2 matching 8 bases. Germline V lookup: CDR1 MDHEN, CDR2 SYDVKM. The CDR3 extends over 14 amino acids. With V trimmed by 2 bases and J by 7 bases, 7 bases remained unmatched. The CDR3 here is CASSLTFRGGEQYF. CDR3 sequence (DNA): TGTGCCAGCAGTTTAACGTTCCGGGGGGGGGAGCAGTACTTC.

This clonotype was detected many times. This chain uses TRBV11-2 with TRBJ2-1, with 8 bases that match TRBD2. The junction had 20 bases not matched to a gene; V was cut back by 5 bases and J by 14 bases. Germline V CDR1 and CDR2: SGHAT, FQNNGV. This CDR3 spans 16 amino acids. CDR3 loop: CASSTGRSGMFGREFF. CDR3 nucleotides: TGTGCCAGCAGCACGGGTCGTAGCGGGATGTTTGGAAGGGAGTTCTTC.

A few counts support this clonotype. J is TRBJ1-5 and V is TRBV6-1, with D possibly matching TRBD1 (6 bases). V was clipped by 7 bases and J by 3 bases, with 10 bases between them. Germline-derived CDR1 and CDR2 are MNHNS and SASEGT. This CDR3 is 13 amino acids long. The CDR3 sequence: CASNREFNQPQHF. The CDR3 nucleotides are TGTGCCAGCAACAGGGAGTTCAATCAGCCCCAGCATTTT.

This clonotype was recorded a few times. The chain is built from TRBV7-8 and TRBJ1-1; D not certain. From germline, CDR1 is SGHVS and CDR2 FQNEAQ. V was pared by 1 base and J by 2 bases, with 8 bases between. The CDR3 extends over 14 amino acids. The CDR3 protein is CASSLVRHNTEAFF. The DNA for the CDR3 is TGTGCCAGCAGCTTAGTCAGGCATAACACTGAAGCTTTCTTT.

The chain combines TRBV27 with TRBJ2-1; D remains unclear. Per the germline V gene, CDR1 is MNHEY and CDR2 is SMNVEV (reference sequence). With 3 bases removed from V and 6 bases from J, the gap between germline ends came to 15 bases. This CDR3 is built from 15 residues. In nucleotides, the CDR3 is TGTGCCAGCAGTTTGGTGGGGTCCCATCTCAATGAGCAGTTCTTC. The encoded protein is CASSLVGSHLNEQFF.

This clonotype has at least ten counts. CDR3 loop: CASRGLAGTKRRYAETQYF. The CDR3 DNA is TGTGCCAGCAGGGGCCTAGCGGGTACAAAAAGGAGATATGCAGAGACCCAGTACTTC. J is TRBJ2-5 and V is TRBV2; TRBD2 matches 8 bases. Losses at the gene ends were 6 bases for V and 4 bases for J; bases not matched to a gene: 22. Per germline, CDR1 SNHLY and CDR2 FYNNEI. The length of the CDR3 is 19 residues. Looking up the rest from reference TRBV2 and TRBJ2-5 gives the full variable domain: EPEVTQTPSHQVTQMGQEVILRCVPISNHLYFYWYRQILGQKVEFLVSFYNNEISEKSEIFDDQFSVERPDGSNFTLKIRSTKLEDSAMYFCASRGLAGTKRRYAETQYFGPGTRLLVL.

The chain uses TRBV5-4 and TRBJ2-1, with 9 bases fitting TRBD2. The CDR3 runs 17 residues. With V trimmed by 4 bases and J by 6 bases, 14 bases remained unmatched. The germline CDR1 and CDR2 sequences are SGHNT and YYREEE (reference sequence). For the CDR3, the DNA is TGTGCCAGCAGCGGAATCTGGGGGCGGGGGGGCCGCAATGAGCAGTTCTTC. This sequence encodes CASSGIWGRGGRNEQFF.

In this sample, this clonotype turned up many times. CDR3 nucleotides: TGTGCCAGCAGTTTCCGACAGGGTATCTTGTATGGCTACACCTTC. It is translated as CASSFRQGILYGYTF. The V gene is TRBV12-3 or TRBV12-4, the J gene TRBJ1-2; TRBD1 agrees at 7 bases. V gave up 3 bases and J gave up 5 bases; unmatched junction bases: 9. CDR3 length equals 15 residues.

V and J are TRBV2 and TRBJ2-7, with 10 nucleotides matching TRBD2. In germline, CDR1 is SNHLY, CDR2 FYNNEI. V dropped 5 bases and J dropped 1; count of bases not matched to a gene: 5. This CDR3 comprises 15 residues. The CDR3 is CASSTGTSASYEQYF. The DNA for the CDR3 is TGTGCCAGCAGTACCGGGACTAGCGCTTCCTACGAGCAGTACTTC.